The rows below give T cell receptor delta chains drawn from one sample of a study of gamma-delta T cells after stem cell transplantation. TCRdb reanalysed the RT-PCR reads via CATT. The sample has about 2,900 delta-chain clones, around 1.7% seen once. Sequenced input: gamma-delta T cells. Receptors originate from a human donor. It is not recorded whose cells these are; they may come from a transplant donor. Each CDR3 is given with its conserved first and last residue. A D gene is named only where the DNA matches it firmly.

V	J	D	CDR3
TRDV2	TRDJ3	.	CACDTAQTLDSFSWDTRQMFF
TRDV2	TRDJ1	TRDD3	CACDAVLGDTRDTDKLIF
TRDV2	TRDJ1	TRDD3	CACDSVLGDTRDTDKLIF
TRDV2	TRDJ1	TRDD3	CACDTVTAVGEQYTDKLIF
TRDV2	TRDJ1	TRDD3	CACDTVYGGDTRGATDKLIF
TRDV2	TRDJ1	TRDD3	CACENLVPTGDTGGDTDKLIF
TRDV2	TRDJ1	TRDD3	CACDPLTGGYSGDTDKLIF
TRDV2	TRDJ1	.	CACDPLLTDKLIF
TRDV2	TRDJ1	TRDD3	CACDPVLGDTRTDKLIF
TRDV2	TRDJ3	.	CACDKLGDTRQMFF
TRDV2	TRDJ1	TRDD3	CACDEVLGDSGTDKLIF
TRDV2	TRDJ1	TRDD3	CACDVLGDTSDRSDKLIF
TRDV2	TRDJ1	TRDD3	CACDTWGKTDKLIF
TRDV2	TRDJ1	TRDD3	CACDAILGDFGDKLIF
TRDV2	TRDJ1	.	CACDTWGTDKLIF
TRDV2	TRDJ1	.	CACDAISADKLIF
TRDV1	TRDJ1	TRDD3	CALGEGAQFRTGGYAQGDKLIF
TRDV2	TRDJ1	TRDD3	CACDPLLGDKSDKLIF
TRDV2	TRDJ1	TRDD3	CACDALLGESDKLIF
TRDV2	TRDJ3	TRDD3	CACDTPDTRYGTGTWDTRQMFF
TRDV2	TRDJ1	TRDD3	CACDKLLGDTAAGLIF
TRDV2	TRDJ1	TRDD3	CACDTLRLGDPFPYTDKLIF